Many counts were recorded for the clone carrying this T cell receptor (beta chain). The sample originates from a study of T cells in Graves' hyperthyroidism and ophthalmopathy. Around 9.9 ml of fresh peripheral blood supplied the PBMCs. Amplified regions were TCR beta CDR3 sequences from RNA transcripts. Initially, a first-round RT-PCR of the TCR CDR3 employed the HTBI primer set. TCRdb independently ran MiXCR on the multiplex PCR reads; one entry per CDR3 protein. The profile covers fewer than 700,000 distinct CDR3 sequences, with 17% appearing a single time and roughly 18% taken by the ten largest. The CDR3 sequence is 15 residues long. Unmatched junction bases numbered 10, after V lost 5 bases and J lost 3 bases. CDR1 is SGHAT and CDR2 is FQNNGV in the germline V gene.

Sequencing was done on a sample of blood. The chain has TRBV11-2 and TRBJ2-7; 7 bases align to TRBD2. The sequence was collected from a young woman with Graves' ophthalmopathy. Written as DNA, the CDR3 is TGTGCCAGCAGCGTGTCGGCGGCGGGGGACTACGAGCAGTACTTC. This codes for CASSVSAAGDYEQYF. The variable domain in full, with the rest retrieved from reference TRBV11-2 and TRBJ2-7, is EAGVAQSPRYKIIEKRQSVAFWCNPISGHATLYWYQQILGQGPKLLIQFQNNGVVDDSQLPKDRFSAERLKGVDSTLKIQPAKLEDSAVYLCASSVSAAGDYEQYFGPGTRLTVT.